This entry is about one T cell receptor (beta chain). Its antigen is undetermined. These data originate in a study of cytomegalovirus exposure and HLA in healthy donors. The CDR3 has 12 residues. Losses at the gene ends were 3 bases for V and 10 bases for J; bases not matched to a gene: 4. Germline CDR1 and CDR2: SGHRS and YFSETQ. The study ran its PCR with 60 Vbeta and 13 Jbeta primers. Repertoires were generated with immunoSEQ multiplex PCR, while TCRdb's copy carries only in-frame clones and drops some. The sample lists 70,000 to 90,000 clones, more than 55% seen once, with 4.9% in the top ten. Findings and caveats of the study: HLA restriction was apparent for most CMV-associated TCR beta chains in a later analysis.

The sample comprised PBMCs. This chain joins TRBV5-1 and TRBJ1-1, with 9 bases fitting TRBD1. The receptor comes from a man in his sixties in good health and CMV-seropositive. This CDR3 is CASSWDRDVAFF. Written as DNA, the CDR3 is TGCGCCAGCAGCTGGGACAGGGATGTAGCTTTCTTT.